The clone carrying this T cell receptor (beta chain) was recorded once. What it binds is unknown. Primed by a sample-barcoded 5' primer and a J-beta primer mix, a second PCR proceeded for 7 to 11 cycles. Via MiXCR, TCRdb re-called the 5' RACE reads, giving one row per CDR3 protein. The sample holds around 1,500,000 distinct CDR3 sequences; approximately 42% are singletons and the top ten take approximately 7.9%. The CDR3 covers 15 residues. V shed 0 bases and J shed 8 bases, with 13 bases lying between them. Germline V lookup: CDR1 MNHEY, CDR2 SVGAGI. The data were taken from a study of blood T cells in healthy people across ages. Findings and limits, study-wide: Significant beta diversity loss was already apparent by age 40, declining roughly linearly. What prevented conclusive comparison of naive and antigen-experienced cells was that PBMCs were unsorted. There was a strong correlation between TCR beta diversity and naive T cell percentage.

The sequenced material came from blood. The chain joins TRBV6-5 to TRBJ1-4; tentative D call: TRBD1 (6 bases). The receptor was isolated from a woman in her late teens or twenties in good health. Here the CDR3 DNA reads TGTGCCAGCAGTTACTCCGACCAGGGGCGCGAAAAACTGTTTTTT. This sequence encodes CASSYSDQGREKLFF.